Presented here are 6 T cell receptor beta chains from one specimen sequenced in a study of beta chain features in type 1 diabetes. Expressed TCRB transcripts were sequenced because the isolated RNA had all been reverse transcribed beforehand. Using immunoSEQ multiplex PCR, the repertoire was profiled, and TCRdb retains in-frame clones only, with some absent. The sample records approximately 150,000 clones, 8% to 13% being singletons. Input material: naive CD4+ T cells from blood. Source of these receptors: a man aged 18 to 35 in good health.

This clone was seen only a few times. This chain joins TRBV28 and TRBJ2-3, with D maybe TRBD2 (6 bases). The CDR3 contains 16 residues. V was pared by 3 bases and J by 0 bases, with 13 bases between. In germline, CDR1 is MDHEN, CDR2 SYDVKM. CDR3 sequence: CASSFSRAGSTDTQYF. The CDR3 DNA sequence: TGTGCCAGCAGTTTTAGTAGGGCGGGGAGCACAGATACGCAGTATTTT. The entire variable domain, with the rest obtained from reference TRBV28 and TRBJ2-3, is as follows: DVKVTQSSRYLVKRTGEKVFLECVQDMDHENMFWYRQDPGLGLRLIYFSYDVKMKEKGDIPEGYSVSREKKERFSLILESASTNQTSMYLCASSFSRAGSTDTQYFGPGTRLTVL.

This clone was picked up a small number of times. This rearrangement joins TRBV6-6 to TRBJ2-3; no clear D. Germline values: CDR1 MNHNY, CDR2 SVGAGI (reference sequence). The V gene lost 4 bases and the J gene lost 7 bases, with 12 bases spanning the gap. The CDR3 extends over 13 amino acids. The CDR3 region has the DNA TGTGCCAGCAGTTCTCCGGCGGATTATACGCAGTATTTT. Its translation: CASSSPADYTQYF.

This rearrangement joins TRBV18 to TRBJ2-5; D might be TRBD1 (7 bases). The germline V and J ends were trimmed by 0 bases and 3 bases, with 14 bases remaining between them. Germline CDR1 is KGHSH and CDR2 is LQKENI. This CDR3 region has 16 residues. CDR3 protein: CASSPPHRGGKETQYF. DNA for the CDR3: TGTGCCAGCTCACCACCCCACAGGGGAGGAAAAGAGACCCAGTACTTC.

The rearrangement links TRBV7-2 to TRBJ2-5; D ambiguous. The V end was cut by 4 bases, the J end by 5 bases, with 11 bases between. The germline gives CDR1 SGHTA, CDR2 FQGNSA. There are 13 residues in the CDR3. The CDR3 DNA reads TGTGCCAGCAGCTCCTCCCTCGGGGAGACCCAGTACTTC. Translated: CASSSSLGETQYF.

A few counts support this clone. The rearrangement uses TRBV7-3 and TRBJ2-2; D may be TRBD1 (5 bases). The germline V and J ends were trimmed by 5 bases and 1 base, with 14 bases remaining between them. The germline V gene has CDR1 SGHTA and CDR2 FQGTGA. This CDR3 spans 16 amino acids. CDR3 bases: TGTGCCAGCAGCACGCAGGGATCAGGGAACACCGGGGAGCTGTTTTTT. As protein: CASSTQGSGNTGELFF.

In its sample, this clone was seen a few times. The V and J genes are TRBV28 and TRBJ2-7, with D possibly being TRBD2 (5 bases). This CDR3 has 14 amino acids. The germline CDR1 and CDR2 sequences are MDHEN and SYDVKM. V dropped 8 bases and J dropped 2 bases, with 16 bases sitting between them. The DNA of the CDR3 is TGTGCCAGCTTGGGCCCGAGGGATACCTACGAGCAGTACTTC. Translated: CASLGPRDTYEQYF.